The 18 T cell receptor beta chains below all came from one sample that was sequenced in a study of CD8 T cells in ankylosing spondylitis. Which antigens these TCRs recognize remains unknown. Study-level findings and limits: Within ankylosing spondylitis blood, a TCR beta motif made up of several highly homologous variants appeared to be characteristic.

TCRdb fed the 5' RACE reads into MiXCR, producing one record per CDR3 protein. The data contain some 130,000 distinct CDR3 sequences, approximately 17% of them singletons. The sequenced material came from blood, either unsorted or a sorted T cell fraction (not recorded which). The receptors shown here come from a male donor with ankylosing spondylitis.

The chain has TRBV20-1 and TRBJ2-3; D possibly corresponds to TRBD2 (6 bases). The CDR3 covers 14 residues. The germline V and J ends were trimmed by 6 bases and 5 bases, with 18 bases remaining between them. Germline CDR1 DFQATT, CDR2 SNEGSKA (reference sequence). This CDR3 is CSAPPEGVGDTQYF. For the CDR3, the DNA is TGCAGTGCACCGCCGGAGGGAGTCGGAGATACGCAGTATTTT.

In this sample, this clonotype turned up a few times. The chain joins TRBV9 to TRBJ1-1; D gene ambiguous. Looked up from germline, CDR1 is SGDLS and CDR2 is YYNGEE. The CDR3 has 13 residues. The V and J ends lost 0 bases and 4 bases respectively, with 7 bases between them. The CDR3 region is CASSVVSGTEAFF. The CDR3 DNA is TGTGCCAGCAGCGTAGTCTCGGGCACTGAAGCTTTCTTT.

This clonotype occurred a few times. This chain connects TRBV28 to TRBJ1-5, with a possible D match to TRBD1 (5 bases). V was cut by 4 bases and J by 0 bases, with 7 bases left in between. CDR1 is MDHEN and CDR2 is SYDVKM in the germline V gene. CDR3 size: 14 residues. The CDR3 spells CASSSGNSNQPQHF. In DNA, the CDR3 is TGTGCCAGCAGTTCAGGGAATAGCAATCAGCCCCAGCATTTT. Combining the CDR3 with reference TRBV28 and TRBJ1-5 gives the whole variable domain DVKVTQSSRYLVKRTGEKVFLECVQDMDHENMFWYRQDPGLGLRLIYFSYDVKMKEKGDIPEGYSVSREKKERFSLILESASTNQTSMYLCASSSGNSNQPQHFGDGTRLSIL.

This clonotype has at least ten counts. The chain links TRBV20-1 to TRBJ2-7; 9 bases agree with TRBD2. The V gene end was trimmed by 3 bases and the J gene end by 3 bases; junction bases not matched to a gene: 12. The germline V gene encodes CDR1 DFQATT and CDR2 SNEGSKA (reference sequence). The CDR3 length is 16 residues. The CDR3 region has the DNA TGCAGTGCTAGTGGAAGTAGCGGGAGCGCTAACTACGAGCAGTACTTC. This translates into CSASGSSGSANYEQYF.

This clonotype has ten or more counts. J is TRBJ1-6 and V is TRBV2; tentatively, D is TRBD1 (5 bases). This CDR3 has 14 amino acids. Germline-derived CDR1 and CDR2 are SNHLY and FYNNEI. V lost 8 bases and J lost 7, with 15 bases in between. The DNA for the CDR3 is TGTGCCAGCGGAAAGGGGAGAACCAATTCACCCCTCCACTTT. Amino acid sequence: CASGKGRTNSPLHF.

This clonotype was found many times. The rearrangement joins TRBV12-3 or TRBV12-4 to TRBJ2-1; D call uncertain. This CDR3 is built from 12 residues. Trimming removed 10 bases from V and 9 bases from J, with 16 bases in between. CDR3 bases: TGTGCCATTGAATTAGCCTTGGGTGAGCAGTTCTTC. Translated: CAIELALGEQFF.

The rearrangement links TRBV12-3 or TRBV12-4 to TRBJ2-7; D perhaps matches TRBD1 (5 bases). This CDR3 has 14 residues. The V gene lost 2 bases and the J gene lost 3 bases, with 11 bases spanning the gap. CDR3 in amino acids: CASSLSPQGYEQYF. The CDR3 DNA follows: TGTGCCAGCAGTTTAAGTCCTCAGGGCTACGAGCAGTACTTC.

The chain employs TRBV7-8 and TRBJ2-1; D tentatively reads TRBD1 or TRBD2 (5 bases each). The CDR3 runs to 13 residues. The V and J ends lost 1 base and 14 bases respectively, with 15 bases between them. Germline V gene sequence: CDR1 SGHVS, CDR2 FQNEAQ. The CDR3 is CASSLVHGLGEFF. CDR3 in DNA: TGTGCCAGCAGCTTAGTACACGGGCTGGGGGAGTTCTTC.

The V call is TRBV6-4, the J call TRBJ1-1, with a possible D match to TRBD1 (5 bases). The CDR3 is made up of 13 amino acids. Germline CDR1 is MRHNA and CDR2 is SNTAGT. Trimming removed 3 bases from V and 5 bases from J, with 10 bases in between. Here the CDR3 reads CASSEMWGTEAFF. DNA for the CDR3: TGTGCCAGCAGTGAGATGTGGGGGACTGAAGCTTTCTTT.

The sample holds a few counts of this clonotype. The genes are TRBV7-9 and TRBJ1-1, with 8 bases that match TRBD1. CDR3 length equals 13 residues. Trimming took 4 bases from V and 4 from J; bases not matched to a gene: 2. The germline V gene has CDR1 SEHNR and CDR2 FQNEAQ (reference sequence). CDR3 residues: CASSSTGATEAFF. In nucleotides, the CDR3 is TGTGCCAGCAGCTCGACAGGGGCCACTGAAGCTTTCTTT. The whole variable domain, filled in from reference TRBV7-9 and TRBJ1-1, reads DTGVSQNPRHKITKRGQNVTFRCDPISEHNRLYWYRQTLGQGPEFLTYFQNEAQLEKSRLLSDRFSAERPKGSFSTLEIQRTEQGDSAMYLCASSSTGATEAFFGQGTRLTVV.

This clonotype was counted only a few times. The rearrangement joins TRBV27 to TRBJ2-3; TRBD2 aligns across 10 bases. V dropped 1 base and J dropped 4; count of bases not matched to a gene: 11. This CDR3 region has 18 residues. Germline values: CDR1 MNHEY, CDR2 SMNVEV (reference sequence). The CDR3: CASSLLWGSGRPSDTQYF. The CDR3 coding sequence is TGTGCCAGCAGTTTATTATGGGGTAGCGGGAGGCCCTCAGATACGCAGTATTTT.

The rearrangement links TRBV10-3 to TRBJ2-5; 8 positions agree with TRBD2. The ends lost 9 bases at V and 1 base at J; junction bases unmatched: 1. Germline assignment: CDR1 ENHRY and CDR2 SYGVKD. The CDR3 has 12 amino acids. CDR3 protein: CAIGLAQETQYF. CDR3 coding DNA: TGTGCCATTGGACTAGCCCAAGAGACCCAGTACTTC.

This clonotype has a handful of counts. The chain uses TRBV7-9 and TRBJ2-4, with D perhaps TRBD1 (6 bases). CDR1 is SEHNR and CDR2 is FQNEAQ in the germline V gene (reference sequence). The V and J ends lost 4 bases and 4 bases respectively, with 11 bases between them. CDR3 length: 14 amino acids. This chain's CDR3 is CASSSGTKKNIQYF. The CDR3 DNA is TGTGCCAGCAGCTCCGGGACAAAGAAAAACATTCAGTACTTC.

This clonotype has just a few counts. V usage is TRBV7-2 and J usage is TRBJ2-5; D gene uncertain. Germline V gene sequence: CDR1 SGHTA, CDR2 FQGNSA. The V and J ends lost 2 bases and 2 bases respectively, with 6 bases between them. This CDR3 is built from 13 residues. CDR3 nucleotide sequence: TGTGCCAGCAGCTTAACCCGACAAGAGACCCAGTACTTC. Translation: CASSLTRQETQYF.

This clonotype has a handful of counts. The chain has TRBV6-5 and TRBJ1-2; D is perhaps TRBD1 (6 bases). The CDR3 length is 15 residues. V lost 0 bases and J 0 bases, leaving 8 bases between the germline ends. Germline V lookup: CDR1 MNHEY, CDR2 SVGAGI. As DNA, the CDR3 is TGTGCCAGCAGTTACTCGAAGGGGGCTAACTATGGCTACACCTTC. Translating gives CASSYSKGANYGYTF.

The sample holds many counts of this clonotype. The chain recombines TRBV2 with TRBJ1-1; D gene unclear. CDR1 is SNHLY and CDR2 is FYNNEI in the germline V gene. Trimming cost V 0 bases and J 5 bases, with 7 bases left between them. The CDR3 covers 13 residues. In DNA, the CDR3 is TGTGCCAGCAGTGAAGCTGGGGTGACTGAAGCTTTCTTT. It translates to CASSEAGVTEAFF. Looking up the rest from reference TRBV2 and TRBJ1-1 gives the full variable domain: EPEVTQTPSHQVTQMGQEVILRCVPISNHLYFYWYRQILGQKVEFLVSFYNNEISEKSEIFDDQFSVERPDGSNFTLKIRSTKLEDSAMYFCASSEAGVTEAFFGQGTRLTVV.

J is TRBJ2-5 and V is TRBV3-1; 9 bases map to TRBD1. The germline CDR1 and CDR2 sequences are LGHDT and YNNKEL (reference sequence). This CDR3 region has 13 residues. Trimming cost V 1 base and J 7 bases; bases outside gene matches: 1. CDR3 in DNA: TGTGCCAGCAGCCAAGGACAGGGGGGGACCCAGTACTTC. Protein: CASSQGQGGTQYF.

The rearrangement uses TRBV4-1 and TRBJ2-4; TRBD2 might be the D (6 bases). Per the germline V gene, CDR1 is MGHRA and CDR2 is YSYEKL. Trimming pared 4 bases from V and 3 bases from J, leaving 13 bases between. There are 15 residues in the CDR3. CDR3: CASSRGVGVKNIQYF. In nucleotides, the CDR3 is TGCGCCAGCAGCCGGGGGGTAGGGGTCAAAAACATTCAGTACTTC.